Below are 30 T cell receptor beta chains sequenced from a single sample in a study of cytomegalovirus exposure and HLA in healthy donors. Researchers ran the PCR with 60 Vbeta and 13 Jbeta primers. Clones were read by immunoSEQ multiplex PCR, and TCRdb kept only the in-frame ones, dropping some. The data show approximately 170,000 clones, roughly 80% seen once. Sequenced: PBMCs. The receptor set was obtained from a man aged 50-59 years in good health and CMV-seropositive.

This clone was counted a few times. The CDR3 protein is CASSLMGGGTDTQYF. CDR3 DNA sequence: TGTGCCAGCAGCTTAATGGGCGGGGGCACAGATACGCAGTATTTT. J is TRBJ2-3 and V is TRBV7-3; D perhaps matches TRBD2 (6 bases). The CDR3 spans 15 residues. Germline CDR1 reads SGHTA; CDR2 reads FQGTGA. Trimming stripped 1 base from V and 1 base from J, with 9 bases between.

This clone is a singleton in its sample. The chain recombines TRBV7-3 with TRBJ1-1; D is perhaps TRBD1 (6 bases). This CDR3 spans 15 amino acids. Germline CDR1 reads SGHTA; CDR2 reads FQGTGA. Trimming took 0 bases from V and 1 from J, leaving 9 bases between them. CDR3 protein: CASSLTGAGNTEAFF. The CDR3 nucleotides are TGTGCCAGCAGCTTAACGGGGGCGGGGAACACTGAAGCTTTCTTT. Full variable domain (rest looked up from reference TRBV7-3 and TRBJ1-1): GAGVSQTPSNKVTEKGKYVELRCDPISGHTALYWYRQSLGQGPEFLIYFQGTGAADDSGLPNDRFFAVRPEGSVSTLKIQRTERGDSAVYLCASSLTGAGNTEAFFGQGTRLTVV.

The rearrangement links TRBV2 to TRBJ2-7; 12 nucleotides match TRBD2. Germline-derived CDR1 and CDR2 are SNHLY and FYNNEI. J gave up 2 bases and V 8 bases, and 1 base lay outside the gene matches. This CDR3 spans 13 amino acids. The DNA of the CDR3 is TGTGCCAGCGGGACTAGCGGGCCCTACGAGCAGTACTTC. It codes for CASGTSGPYEQYF.

The CDR3 coding sequence is TGTGCCAGCAGTGAACTTGGCGGGGTAAACACCGGGGAGCTGTTTTTT. Translated: CASSELGGVNTGELFF. The rearrangement links TRBV25-1 to TRBJ2-2; maybe TRBD2 (6 bases). Germline CDR1 is MGHDK and CDR2 is SYGVNS. This CDR3 region has 16 residues. Trimming shortened V by 2 bases and J by 2 bases, and 12 bases separated the two germline ends.

Written as DNA, the CDR3 is TGTGCCAGCAGCTTGGGGACTAGCGGGAGGAACGACAAAAACATTCAGTACTTC. It specifies CASSLGTSGRNDKNIQYF. The gene calls are TRBV7-6 and TRBJ2-4; 15 bases match TRBD2. The germline gives CDR1 SGHVS, CDR2 FNYEAQ. After removal of 3 bases from V and 3 bases from J, the junction contained 6 bases not matched to a gene. There are 18 residues in the CDR3.

This chain joins TRBV4-2 and TRBJ1-2, with TRBD1 identical over 9 bases. Germline CDR1 and CDR2: LGHNA and YNFKEQ. CDR3 length equals 16 residues. The V segment lost 0 bases and the J segment 7 bases; nucleotides outside the gene matches: 9. CDR3 in amino acids: CASSQDEGQGWIGYTF. The CDR3 nucleotides are TGTGCCAGCAGCCAAGACGAGGGACAGGGATGGATTGGCTACACCTTC.

This sequence joins TRBV5-1 and TRBJ2-7, with D tentatively TRBD1 (8 bases). V dropped 2 bases and J dropped 2 bases, with 17 bases sitting between them. Germline values: CDR1 SGHRS, CDR2 YFSETQ. The CDR3 is 16 residues long. CDR3 coding DNA: TGCGCCAGCAGCTTCAACGGGGGGACAGGACCCTACGAGCAGTACTTC. Amino acid sequence: CASSFNGGTGPYEQYF. Supplemented by reference TRBV5-1 and TRBJ2-7, the full variable domain reads KAGVTQTPRYLIKTRGQQVTLSCSPISGHRSVSWYQQTPGQGLQFLFEYFSETQRNKGNFPGRFSGRQFSNSRSEMNVSTLELGDSALYLCASSFNGGTGPYEQYFGPGTRLTVT.

The rearrangement uses TRBV9 and TRBJ2-2, with 12 bases aligning to TRBD1. The CDR3 covers 18 residues. J lost 6 bases, V lost 0 bases, and 9 bases had no gene match. CDR1 and CDR2 from the germline V gene are SGDLS and YYNGEE. The CDR3, as DNA: TGTGCCAGCAGCGTAGGGGGACAGGGGGCATATATCGCCGGGGAGCTGTTTTTT. Translating it yields CASSVGGQGAYIAGELFF.

The V and J genes are TRBV18 and TRBJ2-5; 12 nucleotides match TRBD1. CDR1 and CDR2 from the germline V gene are KGHSH and LQKENI. V shed 9 bases, J shed 5 bases, and the junction held 4 bases outside the gene matches. The CDR3 is 13 residues long. The DNA for the CDR3 is TGTGCCAGTCGGGACAGGGGGCGTGAGACCCAGTACTTC. It encodes CASRDRGRETQYF.

This sequence joins TRBV2 and TRBJ1-1; no definite D call. Germline CDR1 reads SNHLY; CDR2 reads FYNNEI. The CDR3 contains 12 residues. Trimming stripped 8 bases from V and 3 bases from J, with 10 bases between. The chain's CDR3 is CASCFGYTEAFF. The DNA of the CDR3 is TGTGCCAGCTGTTTTGGCTACACTGAAGCTTTCTTT.

This clone was detected only a few times. The chain carries TRBV28 and TRBJ2-1, with TRBD2 as a possible D gene (5 bases). This CDR3 has 14 amino acids. Deletions cut 6 bases from V and 7 bases from J, with 16 bases between. From germline, CDR1 is MDHEN and CDR2 SYDVKM. The CDR3 is CASRLTDTGNEQFF. The CDR3 nucleotides are TGTGCCAGCAGACTAACCGACACGGGGAATGAGCAGTTCTTC.

The chain combines TRBV28 with TRBJ1-2; D call uncertain. Germline V lookup: CDR1 MDHEN, CDR2 SYDVKM. The CDR3 runs to 11 residues. V was shortened by 8 bases and J by 2 bases, with 6 bases between the two germline ends. The DNA for the CDR3 is TGTGCCAGCCAGGCGAACTATGGCTACACCTTC. Protein product: CASQANYGYTF.

This clone was observed a single time. The chain combines TRBV7-6 with TRBJ2-3, with D possibly matching TRBD2 (5 bases). This CDR3 has 15 residues. Trimming shortened V by 3 bases and J by 3 bases, and 13 bases separated the two germline ends. Looked up from germline, CDR1 is SGHVS and CDR2 is FNYEAQ. CDR3 loop: CASSLKRTGTDTQYF. The CDR3 nucleotides read TGTGCCAGCAGCTTGAAGAGGACTGGGACAGATACGCAGTATTTT.

This chain uses TRBV29-1 with TRBJ1-3, with D possibly being TRBD1 (5 bases). The CDR3 length is 13 residues. V dropped 3 bases and J dropped 0 bases, with 6 bases sitting between them. Germline loops: CDR1 SQVTM, CDR2 ANQGSEA. CDR3 amino acids: CSVDDSSGNTIYF. The CDR3 DNA reads as TGCAGCGTTGACGACAGCTCTGGAAACACCATATATTTT.

V is TRBV28 and J is TRBJ1-5; 8 nucleotides line up with TRBD1. The CDR3 is made up of 16 amino acids. V dropped 1 base and J dropped 6; count of bases not matched to a gene: 8. The germline CDR1 and CDR2 sequences are MDHEN and SYDVKM. The CDR3 sequence is CASSLYAGGGSQPQHF. CDR3 DNA sequence: TGTGCCAGCAGTTTATATGCAGGGGGCGGGTCTCAGCCCCAGCATTTT.

The chain uses TRBV11-2 and TRBJ2-3; possible D gene TRBD1, 6 bases. CDR1 and CDR2 (germline): SGHAT, FQNNGV. This CDR3 comprises 15 residues. Trimming pared 1 base from V and 1 base from J, leaving 9 bases between. CDR3 protein: CASSLGGGGTDTQYF. CDR3 DNA sequence: TGTGCCAGCAGCTTAGGAGGGGGTGGCACAGATACGCAGTATTTT. Drawing the rest from reference TRBV11-2 and TRBJ2-3, the complete variable domain is EAGVAQSPRYKIIEKRQSVAFWCNPISGHATLYWYQQILGQGPKLLIQFQNNGVVDDSQLPKDRFSAERLKGVDSTLKIQPAKLEDSAVYLCASSLGGGGTDTQYFGPGTRLTVL.

This clone has only one observation. In DNA, the CDR3 is TGTGCCAGCAGTTACTCGATGGCAGGGGCCTACGAGCAGTACTTC. This encodes CASSYSMAGAYEQYF. The chain employs TRBV6-5 and TRBJ2-7; D might be TRBD1 (6 bases). Germline V gene data show CDR1 as MNHEY and CDR2 as SVGAGI. Trimming removed 0 bases from V and 2 bases from J, with 11 bases in between. The CDR3 is 15 amino acids.

This clone was observed a few times. The rearrangement uses TRBV5-1 and TRBJ1-3; 9 bases are a match to TRBD1. The V and J ends lost 4 bases and 4 bases, in that order; junction bases with no gene match: 6. CDR3 length equals 15 residues. Germline V lookup: CDR1 SGHRS, CDR2 YFSETQ. The CDR3 loop reads CASSPGQGRGNTIYF. The DNA of the CDR3 is TGCGCCAGCAGCCCTGGACAGGGGCGAGGAAACACCATATATTTT.

Notes on this clone: The junction differs from germline at one of its ends, possibly a read error. Within the sample, other DNA sequences also encode this same CDR3. J is TRBJ2-5 and V is TRBV9; D may be TRBD1 (5 bases). The CDR3 is made up of 15 amino acids. From germline, CDR1 is SGDLS and CDR2 YYNGEE. The CDR3 coding sequence is TGTGCCAGCAGCGGGGGCAGCCAGCGTTCAGAGACTCAGTACTTC. Translated, it gives CASSGGSQRSETQYF. The variable domain in full, with the rest retrieved from reference TRBV9 and TRBJ2-5, is DSGVTQTPKHLITATGQRVTLRCSPRSGDLSVYWYQQSLDQGLQFLIQYYNGEERAKGNILERFSAQQFPDLHSELNLSSLELGDSALYFCASSGGSQRSETQYFGPGTRLLVL.

This clone was seen once. The chain couples TRBV19 to TRBJ1-1; D might be TRBD1 (5 bases). CDR3 length equals 11 residues. The V gene lost 4 bases and the J gene lost 7 bases, with 7 bases spanning the gap. CDR1 is LNHDA and CDR2 is SQIVND in the germline V gene (reference sequence). Here the CDR3 reads CASSRGVEAFF. The CDR3 nucleotides read TGTGCCAGTAGTAGGGGGGTTGAAGCTTTCTTT. The whole variable domain, filled in from reference TRBV19 and TRBJ1-1, reads DGGITQSPKYLFRKEGQNVTLSCEQNLNHDAMYWYRQDPGQGLRLIYYSQIVNDFQKGDIAEGYSVSREKKESFPLTVTSAQKNPTAFYLCASSRGVEAFFGQGTRLTVV.

The chain couples TRBV28 to TRBJ2-4; 8 nucleotides agree with TRBD1. The CDR3 is 15 amino acids. Germline V gives CDR1 MDHEN, CDR2 SYDVKM. The V and J ends lost 5 bases and 8 bases, in that order; junction bases with no gene match: 11. In DNA form, the CDR3 reads TGTGCCAGCAGTCCTATGACAGGGGAAGGGCACATTCAGTACTTC. Amino acids: CASSPMTGEGHIQYF.

V gene TRBV30 combines with J gene TRBJ1-4; weak D call: TRBD1 (6 bases). Germline assignment: CDR1 GTSNPN and CDR2 SVGIG (reference sequence). V lost 0 bases and J 3 bases, leaving 8 bases between the germline ends. This CDR3 has 14 amino acids. The chain's CDR3 is CAWSVQGSNEKLFF. The CDR3 region has the DNA TGTGCCTGGAGTGTACAGGGCTCTAATGAAAAACTGTTTTTT.

This clone occurred a few times. This rearrangement joins TRBV7-2 to TRBJ2-5, with a possible D match to TRBD2 (6 bases). V lost 2 bases and J 7 bases, leaving 14 bases between the germline ends. Germline V gene lookup returns CDR1 SGHTA and CDR2 FQGNSA. The CDR3 totals 14 residues. The CDR3 bases are TGTGCCAGCAGCTTATCTAGGCCGGAGGGGACCCAGTACTTC. Translated, it gives CASSLSRPEGTQYF.

V gene TRBV10-3 combines with J gene TRBJ1-1; D is unclear. V dropped 0 bases and J dropped 7 bases, with 15 bases sitting between them. The CDR3 has 15 amino acids. Looked up from germline, CDR1 is ENHRY and CDR2 is SYGVKD. CDR3 region: CAISESNALYIEAFF. The CDR3 region has the DNA TGTGCCATCAGTGAGTCGAACGCGCTCTATATTGAAGCTTTCTTT.

This chain links TRBV18 with TRBJ2-3; D might be TRBD2 (6 bases). CDR1 is KGHSH and CDR2 is LQKENI in the germline V gene. Trimming stripped 3 bases from V and 4 bases from J, with 8 bases between. The CDR3 contains 13 residues. This CDR3 reads CASSPRGSDTQYF. The CDR3 nucleotides are TGTGCCAGCTCACCCCGGGGGTCAGATACGCAGTATTTT.

The chain employs TRBV10-3 and TRBJ2-7; 10 nucleotides match TRBD1. The V segment lost 3 bases and the J segment 4 bases; nucleotides outside the gene matches: 9. The CDR3 has 16 residues. In germline, CDR1 is ENHRY, CDR2 SYGVKD. CDR3 sequence (DNA): TGTGCCATCAGTGACACAGGGCGGGACAGGGGATACGAGCAGTACTTC. This sequence encodes CAISDTGRDRGYEQYF.

The rearrangement uses TRBV29-1 and TRBJ2-1; D possibly corresponds to TRBD2 (6 bases). The CDR3 runs to 12 residues. Looked up from germline, CDR1 is SQVTM and CDR2 is ANQGSEA. The V gene lost 7 bases and the J gene lost 4 bases, with 11 bases spanning the gap. The CDR3 sequence: CSAPGLYNEQFF. CDR3 nucleotides: TGCAGCGCGCCGGGACTGTACAATGAGCAGTTCTTC.

The chain carries TRBV5-4 and TRBJ2-1, with 11 bases that match TRBD2. CDR3 length: 16 amino acids. Germline V gene sequence: CDR1 SGHNT, CDR2 YYREEE (reference sequence). V lost 0 bases to trimming and J lost 5 bases; unmatched junction nucleotides: 4. For the CDR3, the DNA is TGTGCCAGCAGCTTGGCTAGCGGGGGGACGAACAATGAGCAGTTCTTC. This encodes CASSLASGGTNNEQFF.

This clone was counted a single time. This chain links TRBV29-1 with TRBJ2-7; TRBD2 agrees at 16 bases. The V and J ends lost 5 bases and 5 bases, in that order; junction bases with no gene match: 6. The CDR3 is made up of 15 amino acids. The germline V gene encodes CDR1 SQVTM and CDR2 ANQGSEA. In DNA form, the CDR3 reads TGCAGCGTTCGGGGACTAGCGGGAGGGACAGACGAGCAGTACTTC. It translates to CSVRGLAGGTDEQYF.

This chain links TRBV18 with TRBJ1-3; TRBD1 might be the D (6 bases). This CDR3 spans 13 amino acids. Trimming cost V 5 bases and J 4 bases, with 9 bases left between them. Germline-derived CDR1 and CDR2 are KGHSH and LQKENI. The CDR3 DNA is TGTGCCAGCTCAAGGACAGAAGGAAACACCATATATTTT. Encoded protein: CASSRTEGNTIYF.